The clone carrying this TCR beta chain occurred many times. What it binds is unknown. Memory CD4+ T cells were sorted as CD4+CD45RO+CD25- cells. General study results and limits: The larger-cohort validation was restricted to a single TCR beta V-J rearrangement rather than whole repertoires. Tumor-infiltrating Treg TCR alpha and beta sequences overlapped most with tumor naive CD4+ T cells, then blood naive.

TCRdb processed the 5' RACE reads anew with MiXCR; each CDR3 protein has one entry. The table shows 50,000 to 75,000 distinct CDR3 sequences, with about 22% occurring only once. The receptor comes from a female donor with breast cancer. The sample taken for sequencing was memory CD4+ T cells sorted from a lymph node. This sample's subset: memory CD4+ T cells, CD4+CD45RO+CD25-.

CDR3 sequence (DNA): TGTGCCACCAGTGACCCCCTAGCGGGGTCTTACAATGAGCAGTTCTTC. Its translation is CATSDPLAGSYNEQFF. This chain uses TRBV24-1 with TRBJ2-1; 9 nucleotides line up with TRBD2. Per germline, CDR1 KGHDR and CDR2 SFDVKD. Trimming cost V 4 bases and J 4 bases; bases outside gene matches: 7. This CDR3 comprises 16 residues.